A selection of T cell receptor beta chains follows, all from one sample in a study of T cell changes during pregnancy in multiple sclerosis. Using immunoSEQ multiplex PCR, the repertoire was profiled, and TCRdb retains in-frame clones only, with some absent. The sample gives about 110,000 clones, around nine tenths of which show up once; 1.5% is in the top ten. The sequenced sample was peripheral blood, obtained in the third trimester of pregnancy. The receptor source for this set is a female donor with multiple sclerosis, enrolled in a pregnancy study. Both conserved end residues are part of each CDR3. The order of the fields is clone size, D gene, J gene, V gene, CDR3 protein, CDR3 DNA. The D gene is left open where the match is weak. Where a row states a size, it is once, few, many or the class of an expanded clone; other rows omit it.

clone_size: .
d_call: TRBD1
j_call: TRBJ2-5
v_call: TRBV19
cdr3_aa: CASSSDRAVGETQYF
cdr3_nt: TGTGCCAGTAGTTCGGACAGGGCGGTGGGGGAGACCCAGTACTTC

clone_size: .
d_call: TRBD1
j_call: TRBJ1-2
v_call: TRBV7-2
cdr3_aa: CASSFRQGSYGYTF
cdr3_nt: TGTGCCAGCAGCTTCAGACAGGGGAGCTATGGCTACACCTTC

clone_size: .
d_call: TRBD1
j_call: TRBJ1-2
v_call: TRBV19
cdr3_aa: CASSPPGQGIPGYTF
cdr3_nt: TGTGCCAGTAGTCCCCCGGGACAGGGAATTCCTGGCTACACCTTC

clone_size: .
d_call: .
j_call: TRBJ1-1
v_call: TRBV6-1
cdr3_aa: CASSEAGRREGEAFF
cdr3_nt: TGTGCCAGCAGTGAAGCGGGACGGAGGGAAGGGGAAGCTTTCTTT

clone_size: .
d_call: .
j_call: TRBJ2-2
v_call: TRBV6-5
cdr3_aa: CASRVTSPNTGELFF
cdr3_nt: TGTGCCAGCAGGGTCACTAGCCCTAACACCGGGGAGCTGTTTTTT

clone_size: .
d_call: .
j_call: TRBJ2-2
v_call: TRBV15
cdr3_aa: CATSRDQVEELFF
cdr3_nt: TGTGCCACCAGCAGAGATCAGGTAGAGGAGCTGTTTTTT

clone_size: .
d_call: .
j_call: TRBJ2-7
v_call: TRBV7-3
cdr3_aa: CASSLSSGPIYEQYF
cdr3_nt: TGTGCCAGCAGCTTAAGTAGCGGACCAATCTACGAGCAGTACTTC

clone_size: .
d_call: TRBD2
j_call: TRBJ2-5
v_call: TRBV5-6
cdr3_aa: CASSRGGLAVWETQYF
cdr3_nt: TGTGCCAGCAGCCGCGGGGGACTAGCGGTTTGGGAGACCCAGTACTTC

clone_size: .
d_call: .
j_call: TRBJ2-2
v_call: TRBV4-1
cdr3_aa: CASSQTLLVANTGELFF
cdr3_nt: TGCGCCAGCAGCCAAACTCTACTGGTCGCGAACACCGGGGAGCTGTTTTTT

clone_size: .
d_call: TRBD2
j_call: TRBJ2-5
v_call: TRBV6-5
cdr3_aa: CASSRLAGGQETQYF
cdr3_nt: TGTGCCAGCAGTCGACTAGCGGGGGGCCAAGAGACCCAGTACTTC

clone_size: .
d_call: .
j_call: TRBJ2-7
v_call: TRBV2
cdr3_aa: CASSESHPHSYEQYF
cdr3_nt: TGTGCCAGCAGTGAAAGTCACCCACACTCCTACGAGCAGTACTTC

clone_size: .
d_call: TRBD2
j_call: TRBJ2-1
v_call: TRBV5-4
cdr3_aa: CASSDSGRAQYDNEQFF
cdr3_nt: TGTGCCAGCAGCGATAGCGGGAGGGCTCAGTACGACAATGAGCAGTTCTTC

clone_size: .
d_call: .
j_call: TRBJ1-2
v_call: TRBV30
cdr3_aa: CAWSVPRKRGGYTF
cdr3_nt: TGTGCCTGGAGTGTACCAAGGAAAAGGGGTGGCTACACCTTC

clone_size: .
d_call: .
j_call: TRBJ2-2
v_call: TRBV2
cdr3_aa: CASSEGFSAGELFF
cdr3_nt: TGTGCCAGCAGTGAAGGATTTTCAGCCGGGGAGCTGTTTTTT

clone_size: .
d_call: TRBD2
j_call: TRBJ2-5
v_call: TRBV5-4
cdr3_aa: CASSSLAGGRQETQYF
cdr3_nt: TGTGCCAGCAGCTCTCTGGCGGGAGGTCGTCAAGAGACCCAGTACTTC

clone_size: once
d_call: .
j_call: TRBJ1-1
v_call: TRBV29-1
cdr3_aa: CSVERATEAFF
cdr3_nt: TGCAGCGTTGAGAGGGCCACTGAAGCTTTCTTT

clone_size: once
d_call: TRBD1
j_call: TRBJ1-4
v_call: TRBV5-1
cdr3_aa: CASSWGQVIDEKLFF
cdr3_nt: TGCGCCAGCAGCTGGGGACAGGTGATTGATGAAAAACTGTTTTTT

clone_size: .
d_call: TRBD1
j_call: TRBJ1-1
v_call: TRBV19
cdr3_aa: CASSIGFRTGFKNTEAFF
cdr3_nt: TGTGCCAGTAGTATAGGCTTTCGGACAGGGTTCAAAAACACTGAAGCTTTCTTT

clone_size: .
d_call: .
j_call: TRBJ2-7
v_call: TRBV7-2
cdr3_aa: CASSLKVTGGTPYEQYF
cdr3_nt: TGTGCCAGCAGCTTAAAGGTCACAGGTGGAACGCCCTACGAGCAGTACTTC

clone_size: .
d_call: .
j_call: TRBJ2-1
v_call: TRBV6-1
cdr3_aa: CASSEAPGRVNEQFF
cdr3_nt: TGTGCCAGCAGTGAAGCCCCCGGCAGGGTGAATGAGCAGTTCTTC

clone_size: .
d_call: .
j_call: TRBJ1-4
v_call: TRBV28
cdr3_aa: CASSTPQGINEKLFF
cdr3_nt: TGTGCCAGCAGTACCCCCCAGGGGATTAATGAAAAACTGTTTTTT

clone_size: once
d_call: .
j_call: TRBJ1-1
v_call: TRBV7-6
cdr3_aa: CASSSSAGYGGATEAFF
cdr3_nt: TGTGCCAGCAGCTCGTCAGCAGGGTATGGTGGCGCCACTGAAGCTTTCTTT

clone_size: few
d_call: TRBD1
j_call: TRBJ1-6
v_call: TRBV6-5
cdr3_aa: CASSGTGLSPLHF
cdr3_nt: TGTGCCAGCAGCGGGACAGGGCTTTCACCCCTCCACTTT

clone_size: .
d_call: TRBD1
j_call: TRBJ2-5
v_call: TRBV2
cdr3_aa: CASRPETGGETQYF
cdr3_nt: TGTGCCAGCAGACCCGAGACAGGGGGAGAGACCCAGTACTTC

clone_size: .
d_call: TRBD2
j_call: TRBJ2-1
v_call: TRBV4-1
cdr3_aa: CASSQLQGTSGRLDEQFF
cdr3_nt: TGCGCCAGCAGCCAACTACAGGGAACTAGCGGGAGGCTAGATGAGCAGTTCTTC

clone_size: .
d_call: TRBD1
j_call: TRBJ2-2
v_call: TRBV4-1
cdr3_aa: CASSLRQGSPELFF
cdr3_nt: TGCGCCAGCAGCCTCCGACAGGGCTCGCCGGAGCTGTTTTTT

clone_size: once
d_call: TRBD2
j_call: TRBJ2-3
v_call: TRBV2
cdr3_aa: CASSERTSGGYTQYF
cdr3_nt: TGTGCCAGCAGTGAGAGGACTAGCGGGGGGTATACGCAGTATTTT

clone_size: .
d_call: .
j_call: TRBJ2-7
v_call: TRBV7-2
cdr3_aa: CASRRGSYEQYF
cdr3_nt: TGTGCCAGCAGAAGGGGGTCCTACGAGCAGTACTTC

clone_size: .
d_call: .
j_call: TRBJ2-7
v_call: TRBV7-9
cdr3_aa: CASSFGHLEQYF
cdr3_nt: TGTGCCAGCAGCTTCGGACACCTCGAGCAGTACTTC

clone_size: once
d_call: TRBD1
j_call: TRBJ1-4
v_call: TRBV28
cdr3_aa: CASRGDRFNEKLFF
cdr3_nt: TGTGCCAGCAGGGGGGACAGGTTCAATGAAAAACTGTTTTTT

clone_size: .
d_call: TRBD1
j_call: TRBJ1-2
v_call: TRBV19
cdr3_aa: CASSMGQGYGYTF
cdr3_nt: TGTGCCAGTAGTATGGGACAGGGCTATGGCTACACCTTC

clone_size: .
d_call: TRBD1
j_call: TRBJ2-7
v_call: TRBV7-9
cdr3_aa: CASSLTGGGYEQYF
cdr3_nt: TGTGCCAGCAGCTTGACAGGGGGTGGATACGAGCAGTACTTC

clone_size: .
d_call: .
j_call: TRBJ2-5
v_call: TRBV2
cdr3_aa: CASRVDLIYTSQETQYF
cdr3_nt: TGTGCCAGCCGGGTCGACCTTATTTATACCTCACAAGAGACCCAGTACTTC

clone_size: .
d_call: .
j_call: TRBJ2-2
v_call: TRBV30
cdr3_aa: CAWSVLNTGELFF
cdr3_nt: TGTGCCTGGAGTGTACTAAACACCGGGGAGCTGTTTTTT